Listed here is a single T cell receptor (beta chain). Its target is unknown. These data are taken from a study of response to subunit inactivated influenza vaccine. The study, taken as a whole, reports: Each seasonal flu vaccination may recruit only limited new T cells, authors suggested.

MiXCR, run by TCRdb on the RT-PCR reads, gives a single entry per CDR3 protein. The table has approximately 500,000 distinct CDR3 sequences, around 13% seen once. The CDR3 loop spans 15 amino acids. Germline trimming cut 3 bases from V and 3 bases from J; bases unmatched to any gene: 6. Germline V gene lookup returns CDR1 SGHRS and CDR2 YFSETQ. Specimen: PBMCs from blood, collected 11 to 12 days after vaccination. V is TRBV5-1 and J is TRBJ2-7; TRBD2 agrees at 10 bases. This TCR was sampled from a man in his fifties who received an inactivated influenza vaccine. CDR3 protein: CASSSTAGGVYEQYF. Here the CDR3 DNA reads TGCGCCAGCAGCTCGACAGCGGGGGGGGTCTACGAGCAGTACTTC.